This T cell receptor beta chain is from a study of T-cell reconstitution after alpha-beta-depleted transplantation in children. Germline lookup yields CDR1 MNHEY and CDR2 SVGAGI. Trimming took 4 bases from V and 0 from J; bases not matched to a gene: 6. CDR3 length: 16 residues. This sample's TCRbeta library carried unique molecular identifier barcodes. TCRdb redid the calling of the PCR reads with MiXCR, one entry per CDR3 protein. The table records hundreds of thousands of distinct CDR3 sequences, over 9.5% of them present only once. At least ten counts were recorded for this clonotype. Its antigen is still unknown. Study-level findings and limits: T-cell numbers and diversity one year post-transplant derived largely from freshly generated T cells. Several hundred rapidly expanded clones from non-depleted graft cells reportedly supplied alpha-beta T cells about two months post-transplant. In some patients, recipient T cells and intrathymic progenitors surviving conditioning explained high day-60 diversity.

The chain employs TRBV6-5 and TRBJ2-7, with TRBD2 matching over 10 bases. The material sequenced was PBMCs, taken before TCRalphabeta/CD19-depleted stem cell transplant. The TCR was taken from a child aged 2 to 10 with inherited bone marrow failure, due to receive a stem cell transplant. Here the CDR3 DNA reads TGTGCCAGCAGTTCACGGGGACTAGCGATCTCCTACGAGCAGTACTTC. Protein product: CASSSRGLAISYEQYF.